What follows are 14 T cell receptor beta chains derived from one specimen sequenced in a study of blood T cell repertoires in COVID-19. This table comes from immunoSEQ multiplex PCR, and its TCRdb copy is limited to in-frame clones, with some not included. The table records 250,000 to 300,000 clones, roughly 89% of them present only once. Material for sequencing was peripheral blood. These receptors were taken from a woman younger than 45 with COVID-19, enrolled during active disease.

V gene TRBV5-5 combines with J gene TRBJ1-2, with 9 bases matching TRBD1. Germline CDR1 SGHKS, CDR2 YYEKEE (reference sequence). The CDR3 sequence is 15 residues long. V shed 4 bases and J 2 bases; nucleotides not matched to a gene: 6. The CDR3 protein is CASSPTDRGNYGYTF. The CDR3 region has the DNA TGTGCCAGCAGCCCCACGGACAGGGGAAACTATGGCTACACCTTC.

The chain carries TRBV19 and TRBJ2-2; TRBD2 aligns across 10 bases. Trimming at V came to 7 bases and at J to 4 bases, leaving 18 bases not matched to a gene. This CDR3 has 19 residues. Germline CDR1 and CDR2: LNHDA and SQIVND (reference sequence). The CDR3 sequence: CASTKGEASGGRSTGELFF. The CDR3 DNA reads as TGTGCCAGTACAAAGGGAGAAGCTAGCGGGGGAAGAAGCACCGGGGAGCTGTTTTTT.

About this clone: Other DNA sequences in the same sample also yield this CDR3. The chain couples TRBV18 to TRBJ2-7; D remains ambiguous. CDR1 KGHSH and CDR2 LQKENI come from the germline V gene. The CDR3 runs 12 residues. V was cut by 3 bases and J by 0 bases, with 3 bases left in between. CDR3 in amino acids: CASSPSSYEQYF. CDR3 sequence (DNA): TGTGCCAGCTCACCGAGCTCCTACGAGCAGTACTTC.

This chain uses TRBV10-2 with TRBJ1-1; no firm D call. The V gene lost 8 bases and the J gene lost 4 bases, with 17 bases spanning the gap. The length of the CDR3 is 14 residues. In germline, CDR1 is WSHSY, CDR2 SAAADI. CDR3 sequence reads: CASSYFPPGTEAFF. The CDR3 region has the DNA TGCGCCAGCTCTTACTTCCCGCCGGGCACTGAAGCTTTCTTT.

V is TRBV2 and J is TRBJ1-2; a weak D match, TRBD1 (5 bases). CDR1 and CDR2 (germline): SNHLY, FYNNEI. Trimming left V 2 bases short and J 8 bases short, with 15 bases between. The CDR3 extends over 14 amino acids. CDR3 loop: CASSEPQGLWGYTF. The CDR3 nucleotides are TGTGCCAGCAGTGAACCGCAGGGCCTATGGGGCTACACCTTC.

Only a few counts were recorded for this clone. This chain connects TRBV6-5 to TRBJ2-7, with 12 bases fitting TRBD2. Germline V gene data show CDR1 as MNHEY and CDR2 as SVGAGI. V lost 2 bases and J lost 5; bases outside the gene matches: 7. The CDR3 length is 16 residues. CDR3 sequence reads: CASSYVASGGADEQYF. CDR3 DNA: TGTGCCAGCAGTTACGTGGCTAGCGGGGGGGCGGACGAGCAGTACTTC.

The rearrangement joins TRBV6-2 or TRBV6-3 to TRBJ1-3, with 7 bases fitting TRBD1. Germline CDR1 and CDR2: MNHEY and SVGEGT. The V gene end was trimmed by 6 bases and the J gene end by 5 bases; junction bases not matched to a gene: 10. The length of the CDR3 is 15 residues. The CDR3 DNA follows: TGTGCCAGCAGCCCGGGGACAGCTCGACGAAACACCATATATTTT. As protein: CASSPGTARRNTIYF.

The chain combines TRBV27 with TRBJ2-3; 9 nucleotides align to TRBD1. Germline trimming cut 5 bases from V and 6 bases from J; bases unmatched to any gene: 12. Germline loops: CDR1 MNHEY, CDR2 SMNVEV (reference sequence). This CDR3 has 16 residues. This chain's CDR3 is CASSKRWTGVWDTQYF. The CDR3 DNA follows: TGTGCCAGCAGTAAACGCTGGACAGGGGTATGGGATACGCAGTATTTT.

The CDR3 sequence is CASSLDGQGGNTIYF. The CDR3 nucleotides are TGTGCCAGCAGCTTAGATGGACAGGGTGGGAACACCATATATTTT. The rearrangement links TRBV7-6 to TRBJ1-3; 8 bases map to TRBD1. CDR3 length equals 15 residues. CDR1 SGHVS and CDR2 FNYEAQ come from the germline V gene. After removal of 1 base from V and 7 bases from J, the junction contained 6 bases not matched to a gene. Full variable domain (outside the CDR3, taken from reference TRBV7-6 and TRBJ1-3): GAGVSQSPRYKVTKRGQDVALRCDPISGHVSLYWYRQALGQGPEFLTYFNYEAQQDKSGLPNDRFSAERPEGSISTLTIQRTEQRDSAMYRCASSLDGQGGNTIYFGEGSWLTVV.

The chain employs TRBV5-1 and TRBJ1-1; D may be TRBD1 (6 bases). The ends were cut back, 0 bases at V and 4 bases at J, with 16 bases in the middle. CDR1 and CDR2 from the germline V gene are SGHRS and YFSETQ. This CDR3 region has 16 residues. The CDR3 region has the DNA TGCGCCAGCAGCTTGGTCGCTGGGGGCGGTGGCACTGAAGCTTTCTTT. Translating it yields CASSLVAGGGGTEAFF. The whole variable domain, filled in from reference TRBV5-1 and TRBJ1-1, reads KAGVTQTPRYLIKTRGQQVTLSCSPISGHRSVSWYQQTPGQGLQFLFEYFSETQRNKGNFPGRFSGRQFSNSRSEMNVSTLELGDSALYLCASSLVAGGGGTEAFFGQGTRLTVV.

This chain joins TRBV27 and TRBJ2-1, with D tentatively TRBD1 (6 bases). The V end lost 5 bases, the J end lost 4 bases, and 9 bases lay between the germline ends. There are 13 residues in the CDR3. Germline assignment: CDR1 MNHEY and CDR2 SMNVEV (reference sequence). CDR3 coding DNA: TGTGCCAGCAGTAGGACAGCTTACAATGAGCAGTTCTTC. This sequence encodes CASSRTAYNEQFF.

This chain links TRBV4-1 with TRBJ1-1, with D unresolved. Germline values: CDR1 MGHRA, CDR2 YSYEKL. V lost 4 bases and J lost 2, with 5 bases in between. The CDR3 has 12 amino acids. The CDR3 nucleotides read TGCGCCAGCAGCCGGGCAAACACTGAAGCTTTCTTT. It specifies CASSRANTEAFF.

V and J are TRBV7-2 and TRBJ2-5; no reliable D call. This CDR3 contains 15 residues. Germline CDR1 SGHTA, CDR2 FQGNSA. The V end lost 6 bases, the J end lost 2 bases, and 16 bases lay between the germline ends. CDR3 residues: CASRDNRQVQETQYF. CDR3 DNA: TGTGCCAGCAGGGATAACCGGCAGGTTCAAGAGACCCAGTACTTC.

V gene TRBV28 combines with J gene TRBJ2-2; possible D gene TRBD1, 5 bases. Trimming pared 3 bases from V and 0 bases from J, leaving 8 bases between. This CDR3 spans 15 amino acids. Germline loops: CDR1 MDHEN, CDR2 SYDVKM. The CDR3 reads CASSFAGSNTGELFF. The CDR3 DNA is TGTGCCAGCAGTTTTGCAGGGTCGAACACCGGGGAGCTGTTTTTT.